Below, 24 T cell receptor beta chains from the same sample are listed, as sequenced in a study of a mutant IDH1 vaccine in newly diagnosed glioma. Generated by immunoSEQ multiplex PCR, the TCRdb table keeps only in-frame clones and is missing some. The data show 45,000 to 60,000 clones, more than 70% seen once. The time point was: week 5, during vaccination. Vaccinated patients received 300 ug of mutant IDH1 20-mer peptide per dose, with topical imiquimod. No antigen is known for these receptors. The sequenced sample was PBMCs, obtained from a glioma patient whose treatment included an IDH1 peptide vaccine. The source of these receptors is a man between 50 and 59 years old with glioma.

CDR3 sequence (DNA): TGCAGCGTTGGGGGGGGGCGCGTTAGTGAAAAACTGTTTTTT. Amino acid sequence: CSVGGGRVSEKLFF. The rearrangement uses TRBV29-1 and TRBJ1-4, with a tentative D call TRBD1 (6 bases). V was pared by 4 bases and J by 7 bases, with 16 bases between. Germline CDR1 and CDR2: SQVTM and ANQGSEA. There are 14 residues in the CDR3.

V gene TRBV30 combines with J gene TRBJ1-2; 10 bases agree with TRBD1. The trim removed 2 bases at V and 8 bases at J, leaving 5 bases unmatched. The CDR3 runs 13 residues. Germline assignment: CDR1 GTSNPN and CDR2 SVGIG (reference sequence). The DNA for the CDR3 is TGTGCCTGGAGTTGGGGACAGGGGAGAGGCTACACCTTC. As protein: CAWSWGQGRGYTF.

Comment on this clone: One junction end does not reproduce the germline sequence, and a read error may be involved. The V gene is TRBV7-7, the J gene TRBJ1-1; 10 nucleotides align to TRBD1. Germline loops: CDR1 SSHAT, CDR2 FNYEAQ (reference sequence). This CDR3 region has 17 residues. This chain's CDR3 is CASSLGTGAKKNTEAFF. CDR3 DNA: TGTGCTAGCAGCTTAGGGACAGGGGCGAAAAAGAACACTGAAGCTTTCTTT.

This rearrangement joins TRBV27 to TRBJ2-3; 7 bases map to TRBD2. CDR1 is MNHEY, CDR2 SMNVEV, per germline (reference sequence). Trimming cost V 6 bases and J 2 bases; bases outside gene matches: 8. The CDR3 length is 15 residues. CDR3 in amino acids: CASRFSSGHTDTQYF. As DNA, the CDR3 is TGTGCCAGCAGGTTCTCTAGCGGTCACACAGATACGCAGTATTTT.

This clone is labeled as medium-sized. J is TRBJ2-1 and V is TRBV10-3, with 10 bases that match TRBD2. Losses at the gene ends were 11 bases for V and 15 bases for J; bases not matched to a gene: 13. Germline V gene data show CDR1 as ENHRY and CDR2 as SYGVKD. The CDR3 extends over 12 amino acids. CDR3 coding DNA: TGTGCCTCGGGGCTAGCGGGGGATGCCCCGTTCTTC. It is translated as CASGLAGDAPFF.

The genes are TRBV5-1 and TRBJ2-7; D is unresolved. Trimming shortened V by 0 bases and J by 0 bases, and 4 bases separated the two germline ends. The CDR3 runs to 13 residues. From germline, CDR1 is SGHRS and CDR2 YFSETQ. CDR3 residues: CASSLGHSYEQYF. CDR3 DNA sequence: TGCGCCAGCAGCTTGGGACACTCCTACGAGCAGTACTTC.

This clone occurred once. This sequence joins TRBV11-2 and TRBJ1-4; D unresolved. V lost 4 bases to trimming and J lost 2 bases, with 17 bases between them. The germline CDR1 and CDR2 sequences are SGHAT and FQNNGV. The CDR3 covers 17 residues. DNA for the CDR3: TGTGCCAGCAGCTCCAGACGACCGGAGCTGACTAATGAAAAACTGTTTTTT. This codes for CASSSRRPELTNEKLFF.

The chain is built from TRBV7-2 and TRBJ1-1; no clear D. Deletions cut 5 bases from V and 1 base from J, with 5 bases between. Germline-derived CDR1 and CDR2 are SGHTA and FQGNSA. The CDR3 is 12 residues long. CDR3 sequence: CASSMRNTEAFF. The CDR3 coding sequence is TGTGCCAGCAGCATGAGGAACACTGAAGCTTTCTTT.

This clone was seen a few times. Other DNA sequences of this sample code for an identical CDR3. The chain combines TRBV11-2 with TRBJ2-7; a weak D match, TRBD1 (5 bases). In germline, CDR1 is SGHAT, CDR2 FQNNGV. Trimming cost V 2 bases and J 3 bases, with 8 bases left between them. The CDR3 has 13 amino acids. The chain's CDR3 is CASSLLQGYEQYF. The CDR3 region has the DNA TGTGCCAGCAGCTTACTTCAGGGCTACGAGCAGTACTTC.

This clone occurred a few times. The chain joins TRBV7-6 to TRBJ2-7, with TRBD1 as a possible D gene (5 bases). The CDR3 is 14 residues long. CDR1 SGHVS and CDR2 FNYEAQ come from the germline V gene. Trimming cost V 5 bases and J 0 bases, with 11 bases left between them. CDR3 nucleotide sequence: TGTGCCAGCAGCCTAAAAGACAGCTCCTACGAGCAGTACTTC. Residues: CASSLKDSSYEQYF. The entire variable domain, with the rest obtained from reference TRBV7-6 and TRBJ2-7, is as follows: GAGVSQSPRYKVTKRGQDVALRCDPISGHVSLYWYRQALGQGPEFLTYFNYEAQQDKSGLPNDRFSAERPEGSISTLTIQRTEQRDSAMYRCASSLKDSSYEQYFGPGTRLTVT.

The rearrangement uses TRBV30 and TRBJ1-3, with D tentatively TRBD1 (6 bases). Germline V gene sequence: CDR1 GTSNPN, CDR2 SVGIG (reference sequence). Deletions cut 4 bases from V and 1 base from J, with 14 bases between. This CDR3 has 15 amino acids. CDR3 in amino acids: CAWTIGTFSGNTIYF. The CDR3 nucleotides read TGTGCCTGGACTATAGGGACATTTTCTGGAAACACCATATATTTT.

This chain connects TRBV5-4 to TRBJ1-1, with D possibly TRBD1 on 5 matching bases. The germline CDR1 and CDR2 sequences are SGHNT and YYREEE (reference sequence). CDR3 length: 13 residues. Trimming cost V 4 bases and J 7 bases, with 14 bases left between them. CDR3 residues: CASSPTKTDEAFF. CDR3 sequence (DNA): TGTGCCAGCAGCCCGACCAAGACAGATGAAGCTTTCTTT.

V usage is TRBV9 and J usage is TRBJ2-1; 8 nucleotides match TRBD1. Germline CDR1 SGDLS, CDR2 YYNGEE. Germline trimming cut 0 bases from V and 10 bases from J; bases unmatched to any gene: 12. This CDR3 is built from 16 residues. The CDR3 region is CASSVATGQVVKEQFF. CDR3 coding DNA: TGTGCCAGCAGCGTAGCTACGGGACAGGTGGTCAAAGAGCAGTTCTTC. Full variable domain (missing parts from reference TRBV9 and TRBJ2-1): DSGVTQTPKHLITATGQRVTLRCSPRSGDLSVYWYQQSLDQGLQFLIQYYNGEERAKGNILERFSAQQFPDLHSELNLSSLELGDSALYFCASSVATGQVVKEQFFGPGTRLTVL.

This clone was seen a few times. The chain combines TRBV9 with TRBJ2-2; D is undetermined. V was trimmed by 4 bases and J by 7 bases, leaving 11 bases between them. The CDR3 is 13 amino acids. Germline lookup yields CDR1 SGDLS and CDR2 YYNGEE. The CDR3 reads CASSPDPYGELFF. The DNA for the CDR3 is TGTGCCAGCAGCCCTGACCCCTACGGGGAGCTGTTTTTT.

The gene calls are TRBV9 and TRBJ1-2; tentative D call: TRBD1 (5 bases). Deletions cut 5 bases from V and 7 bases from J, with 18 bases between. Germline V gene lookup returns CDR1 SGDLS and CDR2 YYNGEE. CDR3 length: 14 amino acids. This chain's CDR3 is CASSSTLGAGGYTF. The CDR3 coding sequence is TGTGCCAGCAGTTCAACTCTTGGGGCTGGTGGCTACACCTTC. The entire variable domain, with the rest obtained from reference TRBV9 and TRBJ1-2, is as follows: DSGVTQTPKHLITATGQRVTLRCSPRSGDLSVYWYQQSLDQGLQFLIQYYNGEERAKGNILERFSAQQFPDLHSELNLSSLELGDSALYFCASSSTLGAGGYTFGSGTRLTVV.

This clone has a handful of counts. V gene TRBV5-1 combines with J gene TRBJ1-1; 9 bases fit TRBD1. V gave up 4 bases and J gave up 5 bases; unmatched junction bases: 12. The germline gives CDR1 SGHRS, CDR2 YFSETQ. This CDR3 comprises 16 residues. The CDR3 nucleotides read TGCGCCAGCAGCCCCCGAACCGGGACAGGGTATACTGAAGCTTTCTTT. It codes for CASSPRTGTGYTEAFF.

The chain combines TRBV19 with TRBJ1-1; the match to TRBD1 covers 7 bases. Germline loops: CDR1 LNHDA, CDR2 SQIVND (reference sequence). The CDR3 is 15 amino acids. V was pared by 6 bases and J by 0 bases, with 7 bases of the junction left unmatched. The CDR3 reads CASSYDQGVNTEAFF. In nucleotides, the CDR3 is TGTGCCAGTAGCTACGACCAGGGGGTGAACACTGAAGCTTTCTTT.

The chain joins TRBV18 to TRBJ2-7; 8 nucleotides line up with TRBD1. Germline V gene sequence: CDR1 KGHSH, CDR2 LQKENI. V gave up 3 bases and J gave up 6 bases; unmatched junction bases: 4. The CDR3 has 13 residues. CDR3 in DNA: TGTGCCAGCTCACCGTTACAGGGGGGCGAGCAGTACTTC. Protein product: CASSPLQGGEQYF.

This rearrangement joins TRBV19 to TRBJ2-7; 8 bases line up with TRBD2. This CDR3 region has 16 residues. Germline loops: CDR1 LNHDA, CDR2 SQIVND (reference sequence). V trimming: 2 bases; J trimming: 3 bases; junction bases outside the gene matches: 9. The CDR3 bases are TGTGCCAGTAGTATACGGGGGGGCTTTGTTGACTACGAGCAGTACTTC. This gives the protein CASSIRGGFVDYEQYF.

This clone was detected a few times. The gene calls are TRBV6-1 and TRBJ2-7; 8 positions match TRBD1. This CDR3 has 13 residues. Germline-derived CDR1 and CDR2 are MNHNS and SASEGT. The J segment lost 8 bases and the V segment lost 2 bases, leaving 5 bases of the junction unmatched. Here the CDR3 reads CASSERTGLQQYF. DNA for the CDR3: TGTGCCAGCAGTGAACGGACAGGGTTACAGCAGTACTTC.

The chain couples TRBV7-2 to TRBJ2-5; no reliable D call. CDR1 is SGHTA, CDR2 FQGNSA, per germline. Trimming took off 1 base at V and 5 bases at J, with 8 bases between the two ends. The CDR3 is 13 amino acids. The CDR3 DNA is TGTGCCAGCAGCTTAGTATTGTTGGAGACCCAGTACTTC. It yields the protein CASSLVLLETQYF.

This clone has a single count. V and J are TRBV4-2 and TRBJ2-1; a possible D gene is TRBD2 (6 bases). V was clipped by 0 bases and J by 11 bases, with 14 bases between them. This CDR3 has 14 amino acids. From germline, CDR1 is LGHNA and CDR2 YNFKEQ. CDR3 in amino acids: CASSQDRRDWKQFF. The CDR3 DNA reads TGTGCCAGCAGCCAAGATAGGCGGGACTGGAAGCAGTTCTTC.

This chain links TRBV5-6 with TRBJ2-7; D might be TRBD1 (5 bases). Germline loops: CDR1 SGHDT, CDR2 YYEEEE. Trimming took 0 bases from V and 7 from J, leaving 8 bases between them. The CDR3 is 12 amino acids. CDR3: CASSLEGFEQYF. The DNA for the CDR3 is TGTGCCAGCAGCTTGGAGGGGTTTGAGCAGTACTTC.

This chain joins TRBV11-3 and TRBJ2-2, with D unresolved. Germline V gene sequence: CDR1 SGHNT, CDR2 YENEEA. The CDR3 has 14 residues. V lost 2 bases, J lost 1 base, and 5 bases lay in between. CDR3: CASSLNLNTGELFF. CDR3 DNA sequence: TGTGCCAGCAGCTTAAACCTGAACACCGGGGAGCTGTTTTTT.